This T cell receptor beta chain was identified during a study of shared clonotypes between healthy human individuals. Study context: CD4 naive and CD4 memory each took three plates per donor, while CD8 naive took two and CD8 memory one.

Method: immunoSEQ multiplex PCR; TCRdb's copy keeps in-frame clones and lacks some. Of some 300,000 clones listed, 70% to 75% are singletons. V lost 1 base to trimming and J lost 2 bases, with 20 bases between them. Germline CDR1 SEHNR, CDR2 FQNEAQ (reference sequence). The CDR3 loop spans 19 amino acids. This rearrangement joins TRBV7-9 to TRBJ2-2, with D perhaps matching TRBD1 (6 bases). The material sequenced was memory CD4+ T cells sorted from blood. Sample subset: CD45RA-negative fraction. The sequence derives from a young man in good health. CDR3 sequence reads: CASSLVLRLGRGNTGELFF. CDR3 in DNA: TGTGCCAGCAGCTTAGTTTTGCGTTTGGGCAGGGGAAACACCGGGGAGCTGTTTTTT.